The 29 T cell receptor beta chains given below trace back to one sample, sequenced in a study of regulatory T cells in long-lasting Graves disease. The sample's time point: newly diagnosed GD, antithyroid drugs for less than 3 months. Generation of the TCR library employed RNA extracted from PBMCs. Combining iRepertoire HTBI primers with Arm-PCR of CDR3 regions, the authors built TCR beta libraries. TCRdb recomputed calls from the multiplex PCR reads with MiXCR, one row per CDR3 protein. The repertoire has 400,000 to 500,000 distinct CDR3 sequences, approximately 16% of them found once; the top ten carry over 7.5%. The sample was also linked to a second study, of T cells in Graves' hyperthyroidism and ophthalmopathy.

The specimen comprised peripheral blood mononuclear cells (PBMCs), sampled at new diagnosis, from a patient treated with antithyroid drugs. The origin of the receptors is a woman in her thirties or forties with Graves disease.

This clonotype was detected ten times or more. The chain links TRBV12-3 or TRBV12-4 to TRBJ2-7; 10 bases align to TRBD1. Trimming cost V 4 bases and J 5 bases; bases outside gene matches: 5. The CDR3 runs 14 residues. The CDR3 here is CASSSRQGAHEQYF. The CDR3 region has the DNA TGTGCCAGCAGTTCCCGACAGGGGGCCCACGAGCAGTACTTC.

This clonotype was observed a few times. This chain links TRBV11-2 with TRBJ1-6; D is uncertain. The V and J ends lost 1 base and 0 bases respectively, with 10 bases between them. The CDR3 length is 17 residues. Germline-derived CDR1 and CDR2 are SGHAT and FQNNGV. The CDR3 DNA reads as TGTGCCAGCAGCTTAGGCCAATTGAGCTCCTATAATTCACCCCTCCACTTT. Residues: CASSLGQLSSYNSPLHF.

There are many counts of this clonotype. This chain links TRBV12-5 with TRBJ2-7; a weak D match, TRBD1 (6 bases). Germline values: CDR1 LGHNT, CDR2 FRNRAP. This CDR3 comprises 14 residues. Trimming took off 0 bases at V and 4 bases at J, with 10 bases between the two ends. The CDR3, as DNA: TGTGCTAGTGGTTTGGTGGGACATCTATACGAGCAGTACTTC. It is translated as CASGLVGHLYEQYF. Using reference TRBV12-5 and TRBJ2-7 for the parts outside the CDR3, the full variable domain is DARVTQTPRHKVTEMGQEVTMRCQPILGHNTVFWYRQTMMQGLELLAYFRNRAPLDDSGMPKDRFSAEMPDATLATLKIQPSEPRDSAVYFCASGLVGHLYEQYFGPGTRLTVT.

This clonotype occurred a few times. This may stem from a read error, because a much larger clone lies one nucleotide away. Since no conserved phenylalanine or tryptophan closes the CDR3, a read error is the likely cause. This chain links TRBV12-3 or TRBV12-4 with TRBJ2-2, with 8 bases fitting TRBD2. After removal of 8 bases from V and 6 bases from J, the junction contained 2 bases not matched to a gene. The CDR3 has 12 residues. CDR3: CASRSGAGELFL. The CDR3 nucleotides read TGTGCCAGCCGTAGCGGGGCCGGGGAGCTGTTTCTT.

This clonotype was counted ten times or more. In DNA, the CDR3 is TGTGCCAGCGGCCATCCATCCACTGAAGCTTTCTTT. This sequence encodes CASGHPSTEAFF. The rearrangement uses TRBV12-3 or TRBV12-4 and TRBJ1-1; D is undetermined. Trimming cost V 8 bases and J 4 bases, with 11 bases left between them. This CDR3 is built from 12 residues.

Ten or more counts support this clonotype. V usage is TRBV7-2 and J usage is TRBJ2-1, with 7 positions matching TRBD2. From germline, CDR1 is SGHTA and CDR2 FQGNSA. This CDR3 spans 14 amino acids. V was clipped by 2 bases and J by 10 bases; unmatched bases: 8. The CDR3 sequence is CASSLRLADSEQFF. The CDR3 coding sequence is TGTGCCAGCAGCTTAAGGCTAGCGGATTCAGAGCAGTTCTTC. Based on the CDR3 plus reference TRBV7-2 and TRBJ2-1, the full variable domain is GAGVSQSPSNKVTEKGKDVELRCDPISGHTALYWYRQSLGQGLEFLIYFQGNSAPDKSGLPSDRFSAERTGGSVSTLTIQRTQQEDSAVYLCASSLRLADSEQFFGPGTRLTVL.

The table lists this clonotype with many counts. This chain joins TRBV10-3 and TRBJ2-1; TRBD2 matches 11 bases. This CDR3 spans 14 amino acids. The trim removed 6 bases at V and 7 bases at J, leaving 5 bases unmatched. Germline-derived CDR1 and CDR2 are ENHRY and SYGVKD. The CDR3: CAISPLAGGNEQFF. The CDR3 DNA reads as TGTGCCATCAGCCCCTTAGCGGGGGGGAATGAGCAGTTCTTC.

This clonotype occurred a few times. J is TRBJ2-7 and V is TRBV28; the D gene is possibly TRBD2 (6 bases). V lost 4 bases and J 2 bases, leaving 15 bases between the germline ends. CDR3 length equals 15 residues. Germline V gene lookup returns CDR1 MDHEN and CDR2 SYDVKM. As DNA, the CDR3 is TGTGCCAGCAGTTCGGGGACTGGCGAGGCCTACGAGCAGTACTTC. Its protein product is CASSSGTGEAYEQYF.

This clonotype has only a few counts. The V call is TRBV5-8, the J call TRBJ1-1, with D uncertain. Trimming took 3 bases from V and 1 from J, leaving 4 bases between them. CDR3 length: 12 amino acids. Germline lookup yields CDR1 SGHTS and CDR2 YDEGEE. The CDR3 is CASSWQNTEAFF. CDR3 bases: TGTGCCAGCAGCTGGCAGAACACTGAAGCTTTCTTT.

This clonotype appeared a few times. The chain recombines TRBV6-2 or TRBV6-3 with TRBJ2-1, with 7 bases identical to TRBD2. V shed 2 bases and J 5 bases; nucleotides not matched to a gene: 6. Germline V gene sequence: CDR1 MNHEY, CDR2 SVGEGT. CDR3 size: 15 residues. Written as DNA, the CDR3 is TGTGCCAGCAGTTACACGCGGGGGAAGGACAATGAGCAGTTCTTC. Translated, it gives CASSYTRGKDNEQFF.

At least ten counts were recorded for this clonotype. The chain carries TRBV12-3 or TRBV12-4 and TRBJ1-1; possible D gene TRBD1, 5 bases. This CDR3 region has 15 residues. The germline V and J ends were trimmed by 1 base and 4 bases, with 13 bases remaining between them. The CDR3 DNA follows: TGTGCCAGCAGTTTAGGGCCCAGGGATGCCACTGAAGCTTTCTTT. Translation gives CASSLGPRDATEAFF.

With respect to this clonotype: The conserved phenylalanine or tryptophan normally closing the CDR3 is absent here, so this likely arose from a read error. The chain has TRBV19 and TRBJ1-1; D gene ambiguous. The CDR3 runs to 15 residues. The germline V and J ends were trimmed by 3 bases and 0 bases, with 11 bases remaining between them. The germline gives CDR1 LNHDA, CDR2 SQIVND (reference sequence). In DNA form, the CDR3 reads TGTGCCAGTAGTATTTTCGGGAACATGAACACTGAAGCTTTCTCT. It codes for CASSIFGNMNTEAFS.

This rearrangement joins TRBV28 to TRBJ2-1, with TRBD2 identical over 8 bases. The CDR3 extends over 16 amino acids. Germline trimming cut 7 bases from V and 2 bases from J; bases unmatched to any gene: 10. CDR1 MDHEN and CDR2 SYDVKM come from the germline V gene. CDR3 residues: CASKKGLVVAYNEQFF. CDR3 sequence (DNA): TGTGCCAGCAAGAAGGGACTAGTAGTCGCCTACAATGAGCAGTTCTTC. The full variable domain, its missing parts supplied by reference TRBV28 and TRBJ2-1, is DVKVTQSSRYLVKRTGEKVFLECVQDMDHENMFWYRQDPGLGLRLIYFSYDVKMKEKGDIPEGYSVSREKKERFSLILESASTNQTSMYLCASKKGLVVAYNEQFFGPGTRLTVL.

Regarding this clonotype: One base away lies a much larger clone, so this may be a sequencing read error. The chain links TRBV18 to TRBJ1-2, with TRBD1 matching over 8 bases. The CDR3 has 13 amino acids. Germline CDR1 KGHSH, CDR2 LQKENI. CDR3 nucleotide sequence: TGTGCCGGCTCACCGACAGGGGATGGAGGCTACACCTTC. It translates to CAGSPTGDGGYTF.

The genes are TRBV20-1 and TRBJ2-1; D may be TRBD2 (7 bases). The ends were cut back, 0 bases at V and 8 bases at J, with 14 bases in the middle. Germline CDR1 is DFQATT and CDR2 is SNEGSKA (reference sequence). The CDR3 is 14 amino acids. The CDR3 protein is CSARDRRGGDEQFF. The CDR3 region has the DNA TGCAGTGCTAGAGATCGACGAGGGGGGGATGAGCAGTTCTTC.

The chain employs TRBV28 and TRBJ2-7; 9 bases line up with TRBD1. Germline V CDR1 and CDR2: MDHEN, SYDVKM. V lost 7 bases to trimming and J lost 4 bases; unmatched junction nucleotides: 8. CDR3 length equals 14 residues. In nucleotides, the CDR3 is TGTGCCAGCACCTCCGGGACAGGGACTTACGAGCAGTACTTC. Its translation is CASTSGTGTYEQYF.

The rearrangement joins TRBV12-3 or TRBV12-4 to TRBJ1-5; 11 nucleotides align to TRBD1. The CDR3 totals 16 residues. Losses at the gene ends were 3 bases for V and 1 base for J; bases not matched to a gene: 2. Written as DNA, the CDR3 is TGTGCCAGCAGTTTTTGGGACAGGGGGAGCAATCAGCCCCAGCATTTT. This codes for CASSFWDRGSNQPQHF.

There are many counts of this clonotype. This chain connects TRBV10-3 to TRBJ2-5; maybe TRBD2 (6 bases). Germline V gives CDR1 ENHRY, CDR2 SYGVKD. The CDR3 length is 14 residues. Trimming cost V 0 bases and J 5 bases, with 10 bases left between them. CDR3 coding DNA: TGTGCCATCAGTGAGTCGACTAGGGGTGAGACCCAGTACTTC. The encoded protein is CAISESTRGETQYF.

This clonotype has at least ten counts. The rearrangement uses TRBV24-1 and TRBJ2-2; D not resolved. V dropped 3 bases and J dropped 8 bases, with 6 bases sitting between them. This CDR3 is built from 12 residues. The V gene's germline CDR1 is KGHDR and CDR2 SFDVKD. The CDR3 spells CATSDHRGELFF. Written as DNA, the CDR3 is TGTGCCACCAGTGATCATAGGGGGGAGCTGTTTTTT.

This clonotype was found many times. This chain joins TRBV20-1 and TRBJ2-4, with D possibly being TRBD2 (6 bases). Germline loops: CDR1 DFQATT, CDR2 SNEGSKA (reference sequence). The germline V and J ends were trimmed by 6 bases and 1 base, with 10 bases remaining between them. The length of the CDR3 is 13 residues. CDR3 nucleotides: TGCAGTGCGCGCGGGGTGGCCAAAAACATTCAGTACTTC. Amino acids: CSARGVAKNIQYF.

The chain employs TRBV29-1 and TRBJ2-2, with TRBD1 matching 9 bases. Trimming removed 6 bases from V and 4 bases from J; junction bases left unmatched: 15. This CDR3 contains 17 residues. Germline V gives CDR1 SQVTM, CDR2 ANQGSEA. CDR3 bases: TGCAGCGTCGGACTTACAGGGACAGGGAAGGGCACCGGGGAGCTGTTTTTT. Residues: CSVGLTGTGKGTGELFF.

This clonotype has at least ten counts. This chain uses TRBV10-3 with TRBJ1-1, with D possibly matching TRBD1 (6 bases). The CDR3 is 15 residues long. The germline gives CDR1 ENHRY, CDR2 SYGVKD. V was pared by 6 bases and J by 1 base, with 15 bases between. CDR3 bases: TGTGCCATCAGCGGAGGACAGTTGAGGAACACTGAAGCTTTCTTT. It translates to CAISGGQLRNTEAFF.

This clonotype was seen more than once but under ten times. The rearrangement links TRBV20-1 to TRBJ1-6; no clear D. The V end lost 3 bases, the J end lost 8 bases, and 11 bases lay between the germline ends. In germline, CDR1 is DFQATT, CDR2 SNEGSKA (reference sequence). The CDR3 runs 13 residues. Here the CDR3 DNA reads TGCAGTGCTAGGAGGGAAAGGGATTCACCCCTCCACTTT. This encodes CSARRERDSPLHF.

This clonotype was counted many times. The chain employs TRBV7-2 and TRBJ2-7; 8 bases align to TRBD1. Germline V lookup: CDR1 SGHTA, CDR2 FQGNSA. V shed 5 bases, J shed 7 bases, and the junction held 22 bases outside the gene matches. The length of the CDR3 is 18 residues. The CDR3 loop reads CASSPRTGRILPSPEQYF. The CDR3 DNA follows: TGTGCCAGCAGCCCAAGGACAGGGAGAATCCTTCCATCCCCAGAGCAGTACTTC. Based on the CDR3 plus reference TRBV7-2 and TRBJ2-7, the full variable domain is GAGVSQSPSNKVTEKGKDVELRCDPISGHTALYWYRQSLGQGLEFLIYFQGNSAPDKSGLPSDRFSAERTGGSVSTLTIQRTQQEDSAVYLCASSPRTGRILPSPEQYFGPGTRLTVT.

This clonotype appeared many times. The CDR3 region has the DNA TGCAGTGCTAGGCTAGCGGGAGTGGACGAGCAGTACTTC. It encodes CSARLAGVDEQYF. The chain recombines TRBV20-1 with TRBJ2-7, with 10 nucleotides matching TRBD2. The ends lost 3 bases at V and 5 bases at J; junction bases unmatched: 4. The CDR3 consists of 13 residues. Germline V gene sequence: CDR1 DFQATT, CDR2 SNEGSKA (reference sequence).

This clonotype was recorded at least ten times. The gene calls are TRBV20-1 and TRBJ2-1, with D uncertain. The ends were cut back, 6 bases at V and 8 bases at J, with 20 bases in the middle. CDR1 is DFQATT, CDR2 SNEGSKA, per germline (reference sequence). The CDR3 is 14 residues long. In nucleotides, the CDR3 is TGCAGTGCAGTTGGGCAACTTAATCTCCATGAGCAGTTCTTC. It yields the protein CSAVGQLNLHEQFF.

The chain links TRBV7-9 to TRBJ2-3, with 8 bases aligning to TRBD2. Germline values: CDR1 SEHNR, CDR2 FQNEAQ (reference sequence). V lost 7 bases, J lost 3 bases, and 9 bases stayed unmatched. The CDR3 loop spans 15 amino acids. The CDR3 loop reads CASTLSGTDTDTQYF. DNA for the CDR3: TGTGCCAGCACCCTTAGCGGGACCGATACAGATACGCAGTATTTT. Variable domain in full (rest from reference TRBV7-9 and TRBJ2-3): DTGVSQNPRHKITKRGQNVTFRCDPISEHNRLYWYRQTLGQGPEFLTYFQNEAQLEKSRLLSDRFSAERPKGSFSTLEIQRTEQGDSAMYLCASTLSGTDTDTQYFGPGTRLTVL.

This clonotype was seen repeatedly, ten times or more. This chain joins TRBV11-2 and TRBJ2-3; D unresolved. Trimming pared 5 bases from V and 4 bases from J, leaving 19 bases between. Per the germline V gene, CDR1 is SGHAT and CDR2 is FQNNGV. The CDR3 is 16 amino acids. The CDR3 protein is CASSPRAGSGADTQYF. In DNA form, the CDR3 reads TGTGCCAGCAGCCCTCGGGCAGGCAGTGGGGCAGATACGCAGTATTTT.

The chain is built from TRBV7-2 and TRBJ1-2; TRBD1 matches 7 bases. V dropped 5 bases and J dropped 3; count of bases not matched to a gene: 9. Germline CDR1 SGHTA, CDR2 FQGNSA. This CDR3 contains 15 residues. As DNA, the CDR3 is TGTGCCAGCAGCCCCCCTGACAGGGTGTACTATGGCTACACCTTC. Its translation is CASSPPDRVYYGYTF. Full variable domain (remainder filled in from reference TRBV7-2 and TRBJ1-2): GAGVSQSPSNKVTEKGKDVELRCDPISGHTALYWYRQSLGQGLEFLIYFQGNSAPDKSGLPSDRFSAERTGGSVSTLTIQRTQQEDSAVYLCASSPPDRVYYGYTFGSGTRLTVV.